This T cell receptor (beta chain) was profiled in a study of CD8 T cells in Susac syndrome. Reverse transcription of 0.5 to 1 ug RNA was performed with random hexamers. Amplification of the TCR beta CDR3 was carried out by immunoSEQ multiplex PCR, which spanned a total of 54 Vbeta and 13 Jbeta segments. TCRdb reprocessed the immunoSEQ multiplex PCR reads with MiXCR, giving one entry per CDR3 protein. The profile shows about 130,000 distinct CDR3 sequences, 95% of them singletons. Points from the study as a whole: In total CD8+ repertoires, some 15 Susac-specific public clones were found, and a few in CD8+ TEMRA repertoires.

A note on this clonotype: The antigen is unknown.

J gave up 6 bases and V 4 bases, and 12 bases lay outside the gene matches. The CDR3 totals 16 residues. Germline loops: CDR1 SGHTA, CDR2 FQGTGA. This chain links TRBV7-3 with TRBJ2-1; 7 nucleotides agree with TRBD2. The material sequenced was CD8+ T cells from PBMCs. This TCR was sampled from a human donor with Susac syndrome. The CDR3 loop reads CASSWGGSMILNEQFF. As DNA, the CDR3 is TGTGCCAGCAGCTGGGGGGGTAGCATGATCCTCAATGAGCAGTTCTTC. Complete variable domain (other parts from reference TRBV7-3 and TRBJ2-1): GAGVSQTPSNKVTEKGKYVELRCDPISGHTALYWYRQSLGQGPEFLIYFQGTGAADDSGLPNDRFFAVRPEGSVSTLKIQRTERGDSAVYLCASSWGGSMILNEQFFGPGTRLTVL.